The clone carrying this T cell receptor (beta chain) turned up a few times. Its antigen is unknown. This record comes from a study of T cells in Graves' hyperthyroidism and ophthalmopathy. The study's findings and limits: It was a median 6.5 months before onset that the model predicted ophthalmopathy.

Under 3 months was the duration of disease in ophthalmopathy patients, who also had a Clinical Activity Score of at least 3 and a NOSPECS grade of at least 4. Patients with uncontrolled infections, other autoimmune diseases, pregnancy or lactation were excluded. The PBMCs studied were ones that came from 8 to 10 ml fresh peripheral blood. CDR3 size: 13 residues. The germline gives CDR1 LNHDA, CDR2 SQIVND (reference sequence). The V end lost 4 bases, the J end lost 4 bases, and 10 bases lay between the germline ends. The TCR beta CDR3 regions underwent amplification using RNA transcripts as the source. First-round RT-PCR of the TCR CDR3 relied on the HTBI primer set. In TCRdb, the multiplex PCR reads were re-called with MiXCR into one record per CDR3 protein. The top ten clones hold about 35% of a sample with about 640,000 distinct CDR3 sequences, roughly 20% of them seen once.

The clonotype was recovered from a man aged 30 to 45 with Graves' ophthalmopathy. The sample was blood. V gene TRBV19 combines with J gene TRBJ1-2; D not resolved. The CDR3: CASSNTDIYGYTF. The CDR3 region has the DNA TGTGCCAGTAGTAACACTGACATCTATGGCTACACCTTC.